This is a list of T cell receptor beta chains from one sample in a study of OX40 agonist ivuxolimab in advanced cancers. Only in-frame clones appear in the TCRdb table, and some are missing; sequencing was by immunoSEQ multiplex PCR. The sample yields about 53,000 clones, roughly 88% seen once. The sample in question was CD4+ or CD8+ T cells sorted from blood, obtained in a trial of the OX40 agonist ivuxolimab. The receptors were gathered from an adult with an advanced solid tumor such as melanoma, head and neck, liver or kidney cancer. CDR3s include the opening cysteine and the closing phenylalanine or tryptophan. A D gene is named only where the DNA matches it firmly. Not every row has a clone size; where given, it reads once, few, many or a size class.

D gene: TRBD2
clone size: NA
CDR3 length: 16
V gene: TRBV6-5
J gene: TRBJ2-7
CDR3 protein: CASSYSGLAGGGEQYF
CDR3 DNA: TGTGCCAGCAGTTACTCGGGCCTAGCGGGAGGGGGCGAGCAGTACTTC

D gene: TRBD2
clone size: NA
CDR3 length: 17
V gene: TRBV7-3
J gene: TRBJ2-5
CDR3 protein: CASSLGGGRESGETQYF
CDR3 DNA: TGTGCCAGCAGCTTAGGCGGTGGGCGGGAGAGCGGGGAGACCCAGTACTTC

D gene: NA
clone size: NA
CDR3 length: 13
V gene: TRBV6-5
J gene: TRBJ1-2
CDR3 protein: CASRFRNNYGYTF
CDR3 DNA: TGTGCCAGCAGATTTAGGAATAACTATGGCTACACCTTC

D gene: NA
clone size: NA
CDR3 length: 17
V gene: TRBV9
J gene: TRBJ1-3
CDR3 protein: CASSGGELGSSGNTIYF
CDR3 DNA: TGTGCCAGCAGCGGAGGGGAGTTGGGTTCCTCTGGAAACACCATATATTTT

D gene: NA
clone size: NA
CDR3 length: 13
V gene: TRBV5-4
J gene: TRBJ1-2
CDR3 protein: CASSRGGLSGYTF
CDR3 DNA: TGTGCCAGCAGCCGGGGCGGATTATCTGGCTACACCTTC

D gene: NA
clone size: NA
CDR3 length: 13
V gene: TRBV7-2
J gene: TRBJ2-7
CDR3 protein: CASSLTAPYEQYF
CDR3 DNA: TGTGCCAGCAGCTTGACGGCTCCCTACGAGCAGTACTTC

D gene: TRBD1
clone size: NA
CDR3 length: 16
V gene: TRBV5-4
J gene: TRBJ1-6
CDR3 protein: CASSLWDRDRNSPLHF
CDR3 DNA: TGTGCCAGCAGCCTTTGGGACAGGGATCGTAATTCACCCCTCCACTTT

D gene: NA
clone size: NA
CDR3 length: 14
V gene: TRBV11-2
J gene: TRBJ2-5
CDR3 protein: CASSLGGMGETQYF
CDR3 DNA: TGTGCCAGCAGCTTAGGGGGAATGGGAGAGACCCAGTACTTC

D gene: TRBD2
clone size: NA
CDR3 length: 16
V gene: TRBV5-1
J gene: TRBJ2-1
CDR3 protein: CASSFGPGTSGPRQFF
CDR3 DNA: TGCGCCAGCAGCTTCGGACCCGGGACTAGCGGCCCTCGGCAGTTCTTC

D gene: TRBD1
clone size: NA
CDR3 length: 13
V gene: TRBV10-3
J gene: TRBJ1-1
CDR3 protein: CAINGQVNTEAFF
CDR3 DNA: TGTGCCATCAATGGACAGGTTAACACTGAAGCTTTCTTT

D gene: TRBD1
clone size: few
CDR3 length: 14
V gene: TRBV9
J gene: TRBJ1-1
CDR3 protein: CASSVGPGGTEAFF
CDR3 DNA: TGTGCCAGCAGCGTAGGCCCAGGGGGGACTGAAGCTTTCTTT

D gene: TRBD1
clone size: NA
CDR3 length: 15
V gene: TRBV19
J gene: TRBJ2-3
CDR3 protein: CASKRTGLSTDTQYF
CDR3 DNA: TGTGCCAGTAAAAGGACAGGGCTTAGCACAGATACGCAGTATTTT

D gene: NA
clone size: NA
CDR3 length: 12
V gene: TRBV30
J gene: TRBJ1-6
CDR3 protein: CAWSRGHSPLHF
CDR3 DNA: TGTGCCTGGAGCCGAGGGCATTCACCCCTCCACTTT

D gene: TRBD2
clone size: NA
CDR3 length: 15
V gene: TRBV6-5
J gene: TRBJ2-1
CDR3 protein: CASSVGASGDYEQFF
CDR3 DNA: TGTGCCAGCAGTGTGGGGGCTAGCGGGGACTATGAGCAGTTCTTC

D gene: NA
clone size: few
CDR3 length: 13
V gene: TRBV29-1
J gene: TRBJ1-1
CDR3 protein: CSSRTQTNTEAFF
CDR3 DNA: TGCAGTTCCCGGACCCAAACAAACACTGAAGCTTTCTTT

D gene: NA
clone size: once
CDR3 length: 10
V gene: TRBV5-6
J gene: TRBJ2-1
CDR3 protein: CASSFLASLF
CDR3 DNA: TGTGCCAGCAGCTTTCTAGCGTCCCTCTTC

D gene: NA
clone size: NA
CDR3 length: 15
V gene: TRBV5-4
J gene: TRBJ2-3
CDR3 protein: CASSLGSTSTDTQYF
CDR3 DNA: TGTGCCAGCAGCTTGGGAAGCACTAGCACAGATACGCAGTATTTT

D gene: TRBD2
clone size: NA
CDR3 length: 15
V gene: TRBV6-6
J gene: TRBJ2-1
CDR3 protein: CASSYDAGGYDEQFF
CDR3 DNA: TGTGCCAGCAGTTACGATGCGGGGGGGTACGATGAGCAGTTCTTC

D gene: NA
clone size: NA
CDR3 length: 15
V gene: TRBV19
J gene: TRBJ2-1
CDR3 protein: CASSIGQNPYNEQFF
CDR3 DNA: TGTGCCAGTAGTATTGGGCAGAACCCCTACAATGAGCAGTTCTTC

D gene: TRBD1
clone size: NA
CDR3 length: 15
V gene: TRBV19
J gene: TRBJ2-2
CDR3 protein: CASRIGQESTGELFF
CDR3 DNA: TGTGCCAGTAGAATAGGACAGGAGTCCACCGGGGAGCTGTTTTTT

D gene: TRBD2
clone size: NA
CDR3 length: 13
V gene: TRBV29-1
J gene: TRBJ2-1
CDR3 protein: CSVLGLAGAEQFF
CDR3 DNA: TGCAGCGTTCTCGGACTAGCGGGAGCTGAGCAGTTCTTC

D gene: TRBD1
clone size: once
CDR3 length: 15
V gene: TRBV5-1
J gene: TRBJ1-5
CDR3 protein: CASSLAGQGGQPQHF
CDR3 DNA: TGCGCCAGCAGCTTGGCCGGACAGGGAGGACAGCCCCAGCATTTT

D gene: TRBD1
clone size: NA
CDR3 length: 16
V gene: TRBV9
J gene: TRBJ2-2
CDR3 protein: CASSMGTAPNTGELFF
CDR3 DNA: TGTGCCAGCAGCATGGGGACAGCCCCGAACACCGGGGAGCTGTTTTTT

D gene: NA
clone size: NA
CDR3 length: 15
V gene: TRBV18
J gene: TRBJ2-4
CDR3 protein: CASSAQGAGENIQYF
CDR3 DNA: TGTGCCAGCTCAGCACAGGGTGCTGGGGAAAACATTCAGTACTTC

D gene: NA
clone size: NA
CDR3 length: 13
V gene: TRBV2
J gene: TRBJ1-5
CDR3 protein: CASRGNLNQPQHF
CDR3 DNA: TGTGCCAGCAGGGGGAACCTCAATCAGCCCCAGCATTTT

D gene: NA
clone size: NA
CDR3 length: 13
V gene: TRBV19
J gene: TRBJ2-3
CDR3 protein: CASAQGRTDTQYF
CDR3 DNA: TGTGCCAGTGCACAGGGGAGGACAGATACGCAGTATTTT

D gene: NA
clone size: few
CDR3 length: 14
V gene: TRBV6-5
J gene: TRBJ1-1
CDR3 protein: CEGRASQGNTEAFF
CDR3 DNA: TGTGAGGGCCGGGCCTCCCAGGGGAACACTGAAGCTTTCTTT

D gene: TRBD2
clone size: NA
CDR3 length: 17
V gene: TRBV7-8
J gene: TRBJ2-1
CDR3 protein: CASSPRLAVLSYNEQFF
CDR3 DNA: TGTGCCAGCAGCCCTCGACTAGCGGTTCTCTCCTACAATGAGCAGTTCTTC

D gene: NA
clone size: NA
CDR3 length: 14
V gene: TRBV5-1
J gene: TRBJ2-1
CDR3 protein: CASSLATGLNEQFF
CDR3 DNA: TGCGCCAGCAGCTTGGCCACGGGCTTGAATGAGCAGTTCTTC